These 15 T cell receptor beta chains originate from one sample sequenced in a study of T cell clonotyping in hematopoietic cell transplantation. As for time point: recipient sample about 28 days before transplant, after cytoreduction. Libraries were prepared by immunoSEQ multiplex PCR; TCRdb keeps only in-frame clonotypes and omits some of them. The data contain fewer than 25,000 clones, 77% of them singletons. The starting material was peripheral blood mononuclear cells, obtained before stem cell transplant. These TCRs come from a man in his 60s with acute myeloid leukemia. Some clones in this sample may be carry-over from other donors' samples.

The chain uses TRBV4-3 and TRBJ2-7; D might be TRBD2 (7 bases). The CDR3 sequence is 17 residues long. V lost 0 bases and J 2 bases, leaving 17 bases between the germline ends. Per the germline V gene, CDR1 is LGHNA and CDR2 is YSLEER. The CDR3 bases are TGCGCCAGCAGCCAAGATTGGGGAGGGGGAGAGGCCTACGAGCAGTACTTC. This gives the protein CASSQDWGGGEAYEQYF.

This clone was counted a single time. The chain links TRBV30 to TRBJ1-5, with a possible D match to TRBD1 (5 bases). There are 13 residues in the CDR3. Trimming took 2 bases from V and 5 from J, leaving 10 bases between them. Looked up from germline, CDR1 is GTSNPN and CDR2 is SVGIG (reference sequence). The CDR3: CAWSLGDDQPQHF. The CDR3 region has the DNA TGTGCCTGGAGTTTAGGGGATGATCAGCCCCAGCATTTT.

V gene TRBV6-6 combines with J gene TRBJ1-3; D not resolved. Germline CDR1 MNHNY, CDR2 SVGAGI (reference sequence). The germline V and J ends were trimmed by 8 bases and 12 bases, with 17 bases remaining between them. CDR3 length: 12 amino acids. CDR3 region: CASRTERNHIYF. The DNA for the CDR3 is TGTGCCAGCCGAACGGAACGAAACCACATATATTTT.

The chain employs TRBV9 and TRBJ2-3, with D perhaps matching TRBD2 (6 bases). The CDR3 sequence is 16 residues long. V was trimmed by 0 bases and J by 6 bases, leaving 17 bases between them. Germline assignment: CDR1 SGDLS and CDR2 YYNGEE. CDR3 nucleotides: TGTGCCAGCAGCGTAGTGGGGGGTTCTAGGGCGGATACGCAGTATTTT. It translates to CASSVVGGSRADTQYF.

V gene TRBV7-6 combines with J gene TRBJ1-6, with D possibly TRBD1 on 6 matching bases. The CDR3 consists of 15 residues. V shed 5 bases and J shed 10 bases, with 18 bases lying between them. Germline V CDR1 and CDR2: SGHVS, FNYEAQ. The CDR3 DNA reads as TGTGCCAGCAGCCCAGGGGTGACAGAACGGTCACCCCTCCACTTT. Protein sequence: CASSPGVTERSPLHF.

The chain employs TRBV27 and TRBJ1-3, with D unresolved. Between the trimmed V and J ends, which lost 2 bases and 2 bases, there was a span of 16 bases. This CDR3 is built from 17 residues. Germline V gene data show CDR1 as MNHEY and CDR2 as SMNVEV (reference sequence). The CDR3 DNA is TGTGCCAGCAGTTTAAATACTCCCCTTCTCGCTGGAAACACCATATATTTT. As protein: CASSLNTPLLAGNTIYF.

The rearrangement links TRBV28 to TRBJ1-2, with unresolved D. Trimming took 7 bases from V and 7 from J, leaving 22 bases between them. This CDR3 comprises 15 residues. The germline gives CDR1 MDHEN, CDR2 SYDVKM. In nucleotides, the CDR3 is TGTGCCAGCACCAGCCCGGACGGAGGTAGTGCTGGCTACACCTTC. It yields the protein CASTSPDGGSAGYTF.

The chain carries TRBV7-8 and TRBJ1-1; 9 nucleotides align to TRBD1. After removal of 5 bases from V and 0 bases from J, the junction contained 7 bases not matched to a gene. The CDR3 extends over 16 amino acids. Germline assignment: CDR1 SGHVS and CDR2 FQNEAQ. The CDR3 sequence is CASSRRTGDMNTEAFF. CDR3 DNA sequence: TGTGCCAGCAGCCGACGGACAGGGGATATGAACACTGAAGCTTTCTTT.

The gene calls are TRBV5-4 and TRBJ2-5, with D tentatively TRBD2 (7 bases). The CDR3 has 15 residues. V lost 5 bases and J 3 bases, leaving 17 bases between the germline ends. CDR1 and CDR2 (germline): SGHNT, YYREEE (reference sequence). The CDR3 sequence: CASRLTSGGEETQYF. The CDR3 nucleotides are TGTGCCAGCAGACTAACATCGGGGGGCGAAGAGACCCAGTACTTC. The entire variable domain, with the rest obtained from reference TRBV5-4 and TRBJ2-5, is as follows: ETGVTQSPTHLIKTRGQQVTLRCSSQSGHNTVSWYQQALGQGPQFIFQYYREEENGRGNFPPRFSGLQFPNYSSELNVNALELDDSALYLCASRLTSGGEETQYFGPGTRLLVL.

The V gene is TRBV19, the J gene TRBJ2-6; possible D gene TRBD2, 6 bases. Trimming removed 3 bases from V and 0 bases from J, with 24 bases in between. Germline V gene lookup returns CDR1 LNHDA and CDR2 SQIVND (reference sequence). This CDR3 spans 21 amino acids. CDR3 coding DNA: TGTGCCAGTAGTATGACCCACCTGGGGGGTTCCTTGTTCTCTGGGGCCAACGTCCTGACTTTC. The encoded protein is CASSMTHLGGSLFSGANVLTF.

This CDR3 is CASSNQRGALEQFF. In nucleotides, the CDR3 is TGTGCCAGTAGTAACCAGCGGGGGGCACTGGAGCAGTTCTTC. The gene calls are TRBV19 and TRBJ2-1, with 9 bases matching TRBD2. The CDR3 has 14 residues. V trimming: 4 bases; J trimming: 10 bases; junction bases outside the gene matches: 8. Germline-derived CDR1 and CDR2 are LNHDA and SQIVND (reference sequence). Supplemented by reference TRBV19 and TRBJ2-1, the full variable domain reads DGGITQSPKYLFRKEGQNVTLSCEQNLNHDAMYWYRQDPGQGLRLIYYSQIVNDFQKGDIAEGYSVSREKKESFPLTVTSAQKNPTAFYLCASSNQRGALEQFFGPGTRLTVL.

The chain combines TRBV30 with TRBJ2-1; TRBD2 aligns across 8 bases. V dropped 3 bases and J dropped 5; count of bases not matched to a gene: 6. CDR1 and CDR2 from the germline V gene are GTSNPN and SVGIG (reference sequence). This CDR3 region has 14 residues. The CDR3 coding sequence is TGTGCCTGGAGAAACCGGGGGGGCAACAATGAGCAGTTCTTC. This codes for CAWRNRGGNNEQFF. Full variable domain (rest looked up from reference TRBV30 and TRBJ2-1): SQTIHQWPATLVQPVGSPLSLECTVEGTSNPNLYWYRQAAGRGLQLLFYSVGIGQISSEVPQNLSASRPQDRQFILSSKKLLLSDSGFYLCAWRNRGGNNEQFFGPGTRLTVL.

The rearrangement links TRBV4-3 to TRBJ1-1, with D possibly TRBD1 on 5 matching bases. CDR1 LGHNA and CDR2 YSLEER come from the germline V gene. This CDR3 has 15 residues. Between the trimmed V and J ends, which lost 0 bases and 6 bases, there was a span of 14 bases. The CDR3 bases are TGCGCCAGCAGCCAAGATCCGGGAAGGGGTGCTGAAGCTTTCTTT. This translates into CASSQDPGRGAEAFF.

This sequence joins TRBV13 and TRBJ1-4, with D hard to call. Germline CDR1 is PRHDT and CDR2 is FYEKMQ (reference sequence). The V end lost 1 base, the J end lost 8 bases, and 2 bases lay between the germline ends. CDR3 length equals 11 residues. The CDR3 here is CASSLDEKLFF. The CDR3 DNA reads TGTGCCAGCAGCTTAGACGAAAAACTGTTTTTT.

The CDR3 DNA sequence: TGTGCCAGCAGCTCTCGACCGAATCCCCAAGAGACCCAGTACTTC. This encodes CASSSRPNPQETQYF. This rearrangement joins TRBV7-6 to TRBJ2-5; D call uncertain. This CDR3 comprises 15 residues. CDR1 is SGHVS, CDR2 FNYEAQ, per germline. V was cut by 4 bases and J by 1 base, with 13 bases left in between.